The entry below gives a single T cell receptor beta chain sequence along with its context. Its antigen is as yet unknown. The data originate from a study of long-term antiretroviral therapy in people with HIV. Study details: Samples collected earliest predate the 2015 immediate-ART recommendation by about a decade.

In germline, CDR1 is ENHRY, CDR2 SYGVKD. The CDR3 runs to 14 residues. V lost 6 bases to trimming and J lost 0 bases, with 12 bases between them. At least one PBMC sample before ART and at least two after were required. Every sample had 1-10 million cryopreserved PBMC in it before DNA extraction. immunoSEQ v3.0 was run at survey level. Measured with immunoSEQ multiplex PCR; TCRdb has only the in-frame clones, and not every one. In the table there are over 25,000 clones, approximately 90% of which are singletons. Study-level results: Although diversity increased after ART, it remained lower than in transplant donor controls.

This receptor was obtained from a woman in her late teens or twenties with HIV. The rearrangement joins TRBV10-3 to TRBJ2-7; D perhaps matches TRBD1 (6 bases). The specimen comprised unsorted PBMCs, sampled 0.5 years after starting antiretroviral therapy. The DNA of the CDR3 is TGTGCCATCAGAGACAGGAGGAGCTCCTACGAGCAGTACTTC. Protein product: CAIRDRRSSYEQYF.